This T cell receptor (beta chain) was sequenced during a study of CD8+CD57+ T cells in acquired aplastic anemia. In the study overall: The average for DNA from sorted CD4+ and CD8+ cells was 2.5 to 4 ug. As sequenced from healthy donors, CD4+ cells averaged around 11 million reads.

The V gene end was trimmed by 8 bases and the J gene end by 6 bases; junction bases not matched to a gene: 5. CDR1 is SGHTA and CDR2 is FQGTGA in the germline V gene. The CDR3 has 14 amino acids. Genomic DNA templated the TCR beta VDJ and CDR3 profiling. Each CDR3 protein gets one entry after TCRdb re-called the reads with MiXCR. In the table there are about 160,000 distinct CDR3 sequences, around 40% of which are singletons. General observations from the study: Between the patient and control groups, CD8+ Simpson's diversity did not differ significantly. Patients and controls shared approximately 28 CD8+ CDR3 sequences.

Comments on this clonotype: Its target is unknown.

The gene calls are TRBV7-3 and TRBJ2-2; 11 bases are a match to TRBD2. This sequence originates from a human donor in good health. The sequenced sample was sorted CD4+, CD8+, or CD8+CD57+ T cells (not recorded which) from PBMCs. CDR3 in amino acids: CASQKLAGAGELFF. In nucleotides, the CDR3 is TGTGCCAGCCAAAAACTAGCGGGGGCCGGGGAGCTGTTTTTT.